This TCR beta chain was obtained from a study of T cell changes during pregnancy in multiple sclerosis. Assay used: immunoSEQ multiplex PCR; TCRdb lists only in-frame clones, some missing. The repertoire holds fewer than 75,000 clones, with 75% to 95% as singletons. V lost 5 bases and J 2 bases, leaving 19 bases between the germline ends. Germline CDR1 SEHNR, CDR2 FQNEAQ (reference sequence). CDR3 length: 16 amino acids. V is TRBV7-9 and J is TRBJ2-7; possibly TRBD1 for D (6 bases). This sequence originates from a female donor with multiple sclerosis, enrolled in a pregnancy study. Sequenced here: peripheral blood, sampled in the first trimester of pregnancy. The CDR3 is CASSPEVGAQTYEQYF. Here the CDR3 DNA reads TGTGCCAGCAGCCCCGAAGTGGGGGCGCAGACCTACGAGCAGTACTTC.